These 13 T cell receptor beta chains originate from one sample sequenced in a study of T cell repertoires in cytomegalovirus infection. No antigen has been identified for these receptors. MiXCR was run by TCRdb on the reads, yielding one entry per CDR3 protein. The sample lists 450,000 to 600,000 distinct CDR3 sequences; around a third were seen once. The input for sequencing was cultured PBMCs, taken from culture after CMV antigen stimulation. All receptors come from a human donor in good health (CMV status not recorded). Some clones in this sample may be carry-over from other donors' samples.

This clonotype was picked up a small number of times. The chain carries TRBV29-1 and TRBJ2-1; D ambiguous. Germline-derived CDR1 and CDR2 are SQVTM and ANQGSEA. The CDR3 length is 13 residues. Trimming shortened V by 4 bases and J by 5 bases, and 12 bases separated the two germline ends. DNA of the CDR3: TGCAGCGTTGGTGCCACGATTAACAATGAGCAGTTCTTC. Encoded protein: CSVGATINNEQFF.

This clonotype occurred many times. V gene TRBV20-1 combines with J gene TRBJ2-1; 7 nucleotides line up with TRBD2. After removal of 0 bases from V and 6 bases from J, the junction contained 14 bases not matched to a gene. There are 17 residues in the CDR3. CDR1 is DFQATT and CDR2 is SNEGSKA in the germline V gene (reference sequence). The CDR3 sequence is CSARDLGVRLASNEQFF. Written as DNA, the CDR3 is TGCAGTGCTAGAGATCTCGGGGTTCGACTAGCCTCCAATGAGCAGTTCTTC.

This clonotype has a handful of counts. V usage is TRBV19 and J usage is TRBJ1-1; D is undetermined. CDR3 length: 15 residues. Germline loops: CDR1 LNHDA, CDR2 SQIVND (reference sequence). Trimming cost V 5 bases and J 6 bases, with 19 bases left between them. DNA of the CDR3: TGTGCCAGTAGTCCTGGGGTCTTCGAGGGATCTGAAGCTTTCTTT. This codes for CASSPGVFEGSEAFF.

As DNA, the CDR3 is TGTGCCAGTAGTACTAGCGGAATCTTACACAATGAGCAGTTCTTC. Protein: CASSTSGILHNEQFF. This chain uses TRBV19 with TRBJ2-1; the match to TRBD2 covers 7 bases. Unmatched junction bases numbered 8, after V lost 4 bases and J lost 5 bases. The germline V gene encodes CDR1 LNHDA and CDR2 SQIVND (reference sequence). This CDR3 contains 15 residues.

The V call is TRBV7-2, the J call TRBJ2-7, with 13 bases that match TRBD2. The CDR3 is 15 amino acids. Germline V gene data show CDR1 as SGHTA and CDR2 as FQGNSA. V dropped 5 bases and J dropped 5; count of bases not matched to a gene: 6. This chain's CDR3 is CASSPGLAGDHEQYV. The CDR3 DNA sequence: TGTGCCAGCAGCCCCGGACTAGCGGGAGATCACGAGCAGTACGTC.

The chain joins TRBV10-3 to TRBJ1-4, with a weak D call TRBD1 (6 bases). Germline V CDR1 and CDR2: ENHRY, SYGVKD. V lost 3 bases, J lost 5 bases, and 13 bases lay in between. CDR3 size: 15 residues. The CDR3 sequence: CAISDPGGGNEKLFF. The CDR3 DNA reads TGTGCCATCAGTGACCCCGGAGGGGGGAATGAAAAACTGTTTTTT.

V and J are TRBV20-1 and TRBJ2-5, with D uncertain. The CDR3 runs to 13 residues. CDR1 DFQATT and CDR2 SNEGSKA come from the germline V gene (reference sequence). V shed 6 bases and J shed 7 bases, with 18 bases lying between them. CDR3 DNA: TGCAGTGCAACGTCAAGGCCCTTGGGGACCCAGTACTTC. It encodes CSATSRPLGTQYF.

This clonotype was recorded at least ten times. V gene TRBV7-2 combines with J gene TRBJ2-7; D is unresolved. The CDR3 loop spans 12 amino acids. V lost 5 bases to trimming and J lost 6 bases, with 11 bases between them. The V gene's germline CDR1 is SGHTA and CDR2 FQGNSA. The CDR3 loop reads CASSTYLGEQYF. The CDR3 bases are TGTGCCAGCAGCACATACCTGGGCGAGCAGTACTTC.

There are many counts of this clonotype. This rearrangement joins TRBV7-8 to TRBJ2-3, with 9 bases fitting TRBD2. Germline CDR1 SGHVS, CDR2 FQNEAQ. This CDR3 is 15 amino acids long. V dropped 5 bases and J dropped 1; count of bases not matched to a gene: 4. DNA for the CDR3: TGTGCCAGCAGCCCCCTAGCGGGACGCACAGATACGCAGTATTTT. It yields the protein CASSPLAGRTDTQYF.

This clonotype was seen a few times. The chain carries TRBV6-6 and TRBJ2-7, with D unclear. V lost 2 bases to trimming and J lost 4 bases, with 6 bases between them. The CDR3 covers 12 residues. Germline V CDR1 and CDR2: MNHNY, SVGAGI (reference sequence). CDR3 coding DNA: TGTGCCAGCAGTTACAAGGGATACGAGCAGTACTTC. Protein sequence: CASSYKGYEQYF.

The V gene is TRBV6-6, the J gene TRBJ1-6; a weak D match, TRBD1 (5 bases). Germline V gene lookup returns CDR1 MNHNY and CDR2 SVGAGI (reference sequence). CDR3 size: 17 residues. The V end lost 5 bases, the J end lost 0 bases, and 14 bases lay between the germline ends. CDR3 amino acids: CASSHPAGGSYNSPLHF. CDR3 in DNA: TGTGCCAGCAGTCACCCCGCGGGGGGCTCCTATAATTCACCCCTCCACTTT.

The chain combines TRBV7-9 with TRBJ2-3; D may be TRBD2 (6 bases). Germline V gives CDR1 SEHNR, CDR2 FQNEAQ (reference sequence). V was shortened by 5 bases and J by 5 bases, with 20 bases between the two germline ends. The CDR3 has 16 amino acids. The CDR3 loop is CASSPRRGSLGDTQYF. CDR3 DNA sequence: TGTGCCAGCAGCCCACGGCGGGGATCCCTCGGAGATACGCAGTATTTT.

This chain joins TRBV28 and TRBJ2-5; tentatively, D is TRBD1 (5 bases). The CDR3 extends over 12 amino acids. Deletions cut 7 bases from V and 4 bases from J, with 10 bases between. Germline V gives CDR1 MDHEN, CDR2 SYDVKM. Written as DNA, the CDR3 is TGTGCCAGCATAAGGGGTACAGAGACCCAGTACTTC. It yields the protein CASIRGTETQYF.